The T cell receptor (beta chain) under discussion was sequenced for a study of CD8 T cells in Susac syndrome. The overall study: Patients with Susac syndrome had blood drawn and were at that point therapy-naive, on corticosteroids, or on intravenous immunoglobulin alone.

From blood CD8+ and CD4+ T cells, the TCR beta chain was sequenced. General study findings and limits: Among active patients and in TEMRA cells, CD8+ clonal expansion in Susac reached its peak.

Concerning this clonotype: Antigen unknown.

RNA, at roughly 0.45 to 1 ug, was reverse transcribed with random hexamers. Multiplex immunoSEQ PCR targeted 54 Vbeta and 13 Jbeta TCR beta segments. TCRdb itself ran the immunoSEQ multiplex PCR reads through MiXCR, one entry per CDR3 protein. This sample has roughly 150,000 distinct CDR3 sequences, with approximately 95% found just once. There are 16 residues in the CDR3. Unmatched junction bases numbered 6, after V lost 5 bases and J lost 1 base. CDR1 is SGHAT and CDR2 is FQNNGV in the germline V gene. Sequenced material: CD8+ T cells from PBMCs. The sequence was obtained from a human donor with Susac syndrome. This sequence joins TRBV11-2 and TRBJ1-4; TRBD1 matches 8 bases. For the CDR3, the DNA is TGTGCCAGCAGCCAGGACAGGGACGGAACTAATGAAAAACTGTTTTTT. Translating it yields CASSQDRDGTNEKLFF.